The next 19 T cell receptor beta chains were all read from a single sample in a study of glioma-infiltrating T cells. The iRepertoire nested amplicon-rescue multiplex PCR amplified TCR alpha and beta CDR3s from RNA. One entry per CDR3 protein results from TCRdb running MiXCR on the multiplex PCR reads. The table includes approximately 190,000 distinct CDR3 sequences, over 25% detected once. The sample taken for sequencing was glioma tissue, nonneoplastic brain tissue, or PBMCs (not recorded which). All receptors come from a human donor with low-grade glioma or glioblastoma, undergoing nonglioma brain surgery, or in good health (not recorded which).

This clonotype was observed many times. For the CDR3, the DNA is TGTGCCAGCAGTCATATAACGACTAGCGGGAGTAACATTCAGTACTTC. It translates to CASSHITTSGSNIQYF. This chain uses TRBV6-1 with TRBJ2-4; 12 bases line up with TRBD2. The trim removed 5 bases at V and 7 bases at J, leaving 9 bases unmatched. The germline V gene encodes CDR1 MNHNS and CDR2 SASEGT. This CDR3 has 16 residues.

Concerning this clonotype itself: This may be a read error: a much more frequent sequence differs by one nucleotide. V usage is TRBV4-1 and J usage is TRBJ1-2; D gene unclear. Trimming took off 3 bases at V and 4 bases at J, with 15 bases between the two ends. The CDR3 loop spans 15 amino acids. The germline CDR1 and CDR2 sequences are MGHRA and YSYEKL. CDR3 in DNA: TGCGCCAGCAGCCAGACCGAGACACACTCCTATGGCTACACCTTC. Residues: CASSQTETHSYGYTF.

This clonotype was seen ten or more times. V usage is TRBV19 and J usage is TRBJ1-5; 8 nucleotides line up with TRBD1. The CDR3 runs to 15 residues. V lost 5 bases to trimming and J lost 0 bases; unmatched junction nucleotides: 3. CDR1 and CDR2 from the germline V gene are LNHDA and SQIVND (reference sequence). CDR3 amino acids: CASSAQGASNQPQHF. The DNA for the CDR3 is TGTGCCAGTAGTGCCCAGGGGGCTAGCAATCAGCCCCAGCATTTT.

This clonotype has at least ten counts. V is TRBV20-1 and J is TRBJ2-5; TRBD1 is a possible D gene (6 bases). This CDR3 region has 14 residues. CDR1 and CDR2 from the germline V gene are DFQATT and SNEGSKA (reference sequence). V shed 0 bases and J shed 4 bases, with 12 bases lying between them. The chain's CDR3 is CSARDYVQGETQYF. DNA of the CDR3: TGCAGTGCTAGAGATTACGTACAGGGAGAGACCCAGTACTTC.

There are many counts of this clonotype. This chain's CDR3 is CASSIDSTNQPQHF. For the CDR3, the DNA is TGTGCCAGTAGTATCGACAGCACCAATCAGCCCCAGCATTTT. The chain recombines TRBV19 with TRBJ1-5; possible D gene TRBD1, 5 bases. The CDR3 has 14 amino acids. V was shortened by 3 bases and J by 3 bases, with 9 bases between the two germline ends. CDR1 LNHDA and CDR2 SQIVND come from the germline V gene (reference sequence). Filled out from reference TRBV19 and TRBJ1-5, the complete variable domain reads DGGITQSPKYLFRKEGQNVTLSCEQNLNHDAMYWYRQDPGQGLRLIYYSQIVNDFQKGDIAEGYSVSREKKESFPLTVTSAQKNPTAFYLCASSIDSTNQPQHFGDGTRLSIL.

Turning to this clonotype: It may be a read error: a sequence one base away is much more abundant. The J gene is TRBJ1-1, the V gene TRBV12-3 or TRBV12-4; 7 bases are a match to TRBD1. The V and J ends lost 7 bases and 5 bases, in that order; junction bases with no gene match: 10. The CDR3 runs 14 residues. The CDR3 nucleotides read TGTGCCAGCATAGAGGGAGGGGGCAGTACTGAAGCTTTCTTT. Its protein is CASIEGGGSTEAFF.

This clonotype has at least ten counts. The chain has TRBV20-1 and TRBJ1-4, with D possibly being TRBD1 (5 bases). The CDR3 totals 12 residues. Germline-derived CDR1 and CDR2 are DFQATT and SNEGSKA (reference sequence). V lost 3 bases, J lost 8 bases, and 10 bases lay in between. CDR3 sequence reads: CSASGQGEKLFF. The CDR3 nucleotides are TGCAGTGCTAGTGGGCAGGGAGAAAAACTGTTTTTT.

With respect to this clonotype: At one of its ends the junction is not consistent with the germline gene, which may arise from a read error. The chain is built from TRBV19 and TRBJ2-2, with TRBD1 matching 7 bases. Germline V gene data show CDR1 as LNHDA and CDR2 as SQIVND (reference sequence). The length of the CDR3 is 17 residues. Written as DNA, the CDR3 is TGTGCCAGTCAGACTCTGCCACAGGGGACGTACACCTGGGAGCTGTTTTTT. This encodes CASQTLPQGTYTWELFF. Drawing the rest from reference TRBV19 and TRBJ2-2, the complete variable domain is DGGITQSPKYLFRKEGQNVTLSCEQNLNHDAMYWYRQDPGQGLRLIYYSQIVNDFQKGDIAEGYSVSREKKESFPLTVTSAQKNPTAFYLCASQTLPQGTYTWELFFGEGSRLTVL.

Note on this clonotype: Lacking the conserved final phenylalanine or tryptophan, this CDR3 likely reflects a read error. The chain is built from TRBV12-3 or TRBV12-4 and TRBJ2-7; maybe TRBD1 (6 bases). Trimming left V 2 bases short and J 2 bases short, with 13 bases between. The CDR3 runs 15 residues. The DNA for the CDR3 is TGTGCCAGCAGTTTAAGGCAGGGGTCAGCCTACGAGCAGTACTTA. It encodes CASSLRQGSAYEQYL.

For this clonotype: A much larger clone differs from this one at a single base, so this may be a read error. This chain uses TRBV7-3 with TRBJ2-3, with TRBD1 identical over 8 bases. The CDR3 runs to 15 residues. CDR1 SGHTA and CDR2 FQGTGA come from the germline V gene. After removal of 5 bases from V and 3 bases from J, the junction contained 7 bases not matched to a gene. In DNA, the CDR3 is TGTGCCAGCAGCGCCCGGGACAGGTCGACAGATACGCAGTATTTT. This codes for CASSARDRSTDTQYF.

Turning to this clonotype: The junction and the germline gene differ at one end; a read error may be behind it. The V gene is TRBV12-3 or TRBV12-4, the J gene TRBJ2-1; 11 nucleotides align to TRBD2. This CDR3 comprises 15 residues. The CDR3 reads CASRDNSGRANGQFF. In DNA form, the CDR3 reads TGTGCCAGCAGAGATAATAGCGGGAGGGCCAATGGGCAGTTCTTC.

This clonotype was counted a single time. A much larger clonotype is one base distant, so this may be a read error. The chain employs TRBV18 and TRBJ1-2, with D unclear. The V and J ends lost 2 bases and 5 bases respectively, with 9 bases between them. The CDR3 covers 13 residues. Germline V gives CDR1 KGHSH, CDR2 LQKENI. The CDR3 region has the DNA TGTGCCAGCTCACCAGAGGACGGGTATGGCTACACCTTC. Amino acids: CASSPEDGYGYTF.

V usage is TRBV3-1 and J usage is TRBJ1-1; D possibly corresponds to TRBD1 (5 bases). V lost 0 bases and J 7 bases, leaving 12 bases between the germline ends. The CDR3 covers 14 residues. Germline loops: CDR1 LGHDT, CDR2 YNNKEL (reference sequence). The CDR3 protein is CASSQDGGLVEAFF. Written as DNA, the CDR3 is TGTGCCAGCAGCCAAGACGGGGGTCTGGTTGAAGCTTTCTTT.

This clonotype has at least ten counts. The rearrangement links TRBV7-9 to TRBJ1-5; possibly TRBD1 for D (5 bases). The CDR3 consists of 13 residues. Germline CDR1 SEHNR, CDR2 FQNEAQ (reference sequence). V gave up 8 bases and J gave up 6 bases, with 14 bases separating them. CDR3 loop: CASARGLGQPQHF. CDR3 bases: TGTGCCAGCGCCCGGGGGTTGGGTCAGCCCCAGCATTTT.

About this clonotype: Compared with germline, one end of the junction differs, possibly owing to a read error. The rearrangement uses TRBV6-5 and TRBJ1-2; no reliable D call. Germline V lookup: CDR1 MNHEY, CDR2 SVGAGI. This CDR3 is 13 amino acids long. This CDR3 reads CARSFGISYGDTF. The CDR3 DNA follows: TGTGCCCGCAGTTTTGGCATAAGCTATGGCGACACCTTC.

The chain combines TRBV4-1 with TRBJ2-3; 7 bases are shared with TRBD1. The ends lost 3 bases at V and 3 bases at J; junction bases unmatched: 3. The CDR3 length is 14 residues. Germline V gene lookup returns CDR1 MGHRA and CDR2 YSYEKL. The CDR3 spells CASSQGQRTDTQYF. Here the CDR3 DNA reads TGCGCCAGCAGCCAGGGACAGCGGACAGATACGCAGTATTTT.

This clonotype came up many times. V gene TRBV27 combines with J gene TRBJ2-7, with 8 bases fitting TRBD2. V shed 5 bases and J 4 bases; nucleotides not matched to a gene: 7. Germline lookup yields CDR1 MNHEY and CDR2 SMNVEV (reference sequence). This CDR3 is built from 14 residues. In DNA, the CDR3 is TGTGCCAGCAGTCCCGCAGCGGGAGTGTACGAGCAGTACTTC. Encoded protein: CASSPAAGVYEQYF.

This clonotype came up once. An end of the junction does not agree with germline; a read error may underlie this. The rearrangement joins TRBV7-2 to TRBJ1-5; no clear D. Germline assignment: CDR1 SGHTA and CDR2 FQGNSA. The CDR3 is made up of 15 amino acids. Here the CDR3 reads CANSFLEDSNQPPHF. CDR3 DNA: TGTGCCAACAGCTTCCTAGAGGATAGCAATCAGCCCCCGCATTTT. Combining the CDR3 with reference TRBV7-2 and TRBJ1-5 gives the whole variable domain GAGVSQSPSNKVTEKGKDVELRCDPISGHTALYWYRQSLGQGLEFLIYFQGNSAPDKSGLPSDRFSAERTGGSVSTLTIQRTQQEDSAVYLCANSFLEDSNQPPHFGDGTRLSIL.

This chain uses TRBV18 with TRBJ1-1; TRBD1 aligns across 8 bases. The CDR3 extends over 15 amino acids. With 2 bases clipped from V and 5 bases from J, the junction kept 7 bases outside the gene matches. Looked up from germline, CDR1 is KGHSH and CDR2 is LQKENI. The CDR3 loop is CASSPGATGVTEAFF. As DNA, the CDR3 is TGTGCCAGCTCACCAGGGGCGACAGGGGTAACTGAAGCTTTCTTT.